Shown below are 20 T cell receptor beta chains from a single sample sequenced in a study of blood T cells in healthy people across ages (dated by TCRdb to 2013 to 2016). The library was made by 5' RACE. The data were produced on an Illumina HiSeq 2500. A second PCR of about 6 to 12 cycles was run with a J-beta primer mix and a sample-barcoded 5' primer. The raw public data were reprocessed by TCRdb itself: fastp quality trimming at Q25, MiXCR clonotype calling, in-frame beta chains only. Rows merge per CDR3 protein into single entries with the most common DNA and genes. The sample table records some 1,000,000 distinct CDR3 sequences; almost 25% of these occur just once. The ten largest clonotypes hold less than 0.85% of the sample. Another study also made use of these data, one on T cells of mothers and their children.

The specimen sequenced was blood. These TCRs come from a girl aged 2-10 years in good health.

The CDR3 sequence is CASSWGGREASYEQYF. The CDR3 nucleotides are TGTGCCAGCAGCTGGGGGGGGCGGGAGGCATCCTACGAGCAGTACTTC. The chain combines TRBV7-9 with TRBJ2-7; 8 bases match TRBD2. The V segment lost 4 bases and the J segment 1 base; nucleotides outside the gene matches: 9. The CDR3 length is 16 residues. Germline V CDR1 and CDR2: SEHNR, FQNEAQ (reference sequence). Supplemented by reference TRBV7-9 and TRBJ2-7, the full variable domain reads DTGVSQNPRHKITKRGQNVTFRCDPISEHNRLYWYRQTLGQGPEFLTYFQNEAQLEKSRLLSDRFSAERPKGSFSTLEIQRTEQGDSAMYLCASSWGGREASYEQYFGPGTRLTVT.

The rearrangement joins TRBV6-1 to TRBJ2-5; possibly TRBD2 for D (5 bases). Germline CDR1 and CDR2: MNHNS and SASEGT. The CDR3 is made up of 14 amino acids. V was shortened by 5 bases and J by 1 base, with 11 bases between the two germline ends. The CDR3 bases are TGTGCCAGCAGTCAACAGCGGTCCCAAGAGACCCAGTACTTC. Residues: CASSQQRSQETQYF.

The CDR3 DNA reads TGTGCCAGCAGTTTGAGTGGGGGGGCCGGCTACACCTTC. Residues: CASSLSGGAGYTF. This rearrangement joins TRBV12-3 or TRBV12-4 to TRBJ1-2; weak D call: TRBD1 (6 bases). CDR3 length: 13 residues. The V end lost 3 bases, the J end lost 8 bases, and 13 bases lay between the germline ends.

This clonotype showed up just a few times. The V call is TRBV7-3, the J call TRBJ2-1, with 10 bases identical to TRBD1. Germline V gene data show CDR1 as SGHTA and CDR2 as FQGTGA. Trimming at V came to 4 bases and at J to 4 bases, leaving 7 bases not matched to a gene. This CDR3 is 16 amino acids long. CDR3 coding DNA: TGTGCCAGCAGCTCCTTAAGGGGACAGGGGTACAATGAGCAGTTCTTC. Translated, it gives CASSSLRGQGYNEQFF.

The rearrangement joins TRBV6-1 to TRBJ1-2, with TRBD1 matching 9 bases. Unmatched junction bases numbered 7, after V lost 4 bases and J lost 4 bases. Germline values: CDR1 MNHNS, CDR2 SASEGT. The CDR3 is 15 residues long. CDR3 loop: CASSAKSGQGYGYTF. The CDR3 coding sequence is TGTGCCAGCAGTGCCAAATCGGGACAGGGCTATGGCTACACCTTC.

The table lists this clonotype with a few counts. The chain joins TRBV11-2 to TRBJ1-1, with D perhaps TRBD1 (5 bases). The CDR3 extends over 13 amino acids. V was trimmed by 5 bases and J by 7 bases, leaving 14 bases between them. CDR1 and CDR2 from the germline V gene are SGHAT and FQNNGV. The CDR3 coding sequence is TGTGCCAGCAGCCCGACAGACAGTTTTGAAGCTTTCTTT. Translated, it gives CASSPTDSFEAFF. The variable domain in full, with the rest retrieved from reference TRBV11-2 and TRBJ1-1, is EAGVAQSPRYKIIEKRQSVAFWCNPISGHATLYWYQQILGQGPKLLIQFQNNGVVDDSQLPKDRFSAERLKGVDSTLKIQPAKLEDSAVYLCASSPTDSFEAFFGQGTRLTVV.

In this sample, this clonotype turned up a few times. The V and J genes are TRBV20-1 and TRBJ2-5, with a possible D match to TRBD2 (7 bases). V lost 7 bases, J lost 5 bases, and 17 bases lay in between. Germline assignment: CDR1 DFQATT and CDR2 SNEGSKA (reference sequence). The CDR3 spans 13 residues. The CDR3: CSGIWGGQETQYF. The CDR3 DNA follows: TGCAGTGGGATCTGGGGGGGGCAGGAGACCCAGTACTTC.

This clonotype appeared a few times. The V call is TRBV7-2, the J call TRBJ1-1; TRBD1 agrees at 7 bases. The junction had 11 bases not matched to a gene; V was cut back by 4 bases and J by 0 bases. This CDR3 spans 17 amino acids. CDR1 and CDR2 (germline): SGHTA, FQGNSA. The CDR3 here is CASSSLRGGWMNTEAFF. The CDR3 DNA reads TGTGCCAGCAGCTCTCTCAGGGGGGGTTGGATGAACACTGAAGCTTTCTTT.

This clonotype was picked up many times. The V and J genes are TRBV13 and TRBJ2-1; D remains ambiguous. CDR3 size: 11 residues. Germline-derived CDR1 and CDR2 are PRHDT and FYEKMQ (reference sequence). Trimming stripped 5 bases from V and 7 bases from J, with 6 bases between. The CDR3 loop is CASSRLNEQFF. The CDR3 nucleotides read TGTGCCAGCAGCCGGTTGAATGAGCAGTTCTTC.

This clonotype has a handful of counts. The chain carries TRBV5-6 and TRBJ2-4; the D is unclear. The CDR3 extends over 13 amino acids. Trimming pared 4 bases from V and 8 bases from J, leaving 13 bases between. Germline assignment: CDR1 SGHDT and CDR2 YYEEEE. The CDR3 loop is CASSLGYRDIQYF. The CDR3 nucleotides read TGTGCCAGCAGCCTGGGCTACAGAGACATTCAGTACTTC.

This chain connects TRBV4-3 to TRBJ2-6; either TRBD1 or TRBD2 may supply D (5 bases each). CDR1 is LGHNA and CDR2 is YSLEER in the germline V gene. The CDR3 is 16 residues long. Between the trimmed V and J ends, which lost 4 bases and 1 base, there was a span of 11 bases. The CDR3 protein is CASSPPEGSGANVLTF. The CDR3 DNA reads TGCGCCAGCAGCCCCCCTGAGGGGTCTGGGGCCAACGTCCTGACTTTC.

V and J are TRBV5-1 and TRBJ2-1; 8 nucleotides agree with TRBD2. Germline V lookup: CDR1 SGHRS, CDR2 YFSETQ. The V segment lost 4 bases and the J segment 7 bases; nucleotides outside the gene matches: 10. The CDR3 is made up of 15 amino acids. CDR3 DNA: TGCGCCAGCAGCAGTGGTACCGGGAGGGAAAATGAGCAGTTCTTC. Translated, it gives CASSSGTGRENEQFF. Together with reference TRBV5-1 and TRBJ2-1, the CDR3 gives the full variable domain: KAGVTQTPRYLIKTRGQQVTLSCSPISGHRSVSWYQQTPGQGLQFLFEYFSETQRNKGNFPGRFSGRQFSNSRSEMNVSTLELGDSALYLCASSSGTGRENEQFFGPGTRLTVL.

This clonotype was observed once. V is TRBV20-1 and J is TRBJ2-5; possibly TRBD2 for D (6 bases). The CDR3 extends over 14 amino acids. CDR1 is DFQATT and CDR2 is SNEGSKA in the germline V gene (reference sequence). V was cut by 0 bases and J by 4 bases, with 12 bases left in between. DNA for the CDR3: TGCAGTGCTAGAGATACTAGCTTCGTAGAGACCCAGTACTTC. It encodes CSARDTSFVETQYF.

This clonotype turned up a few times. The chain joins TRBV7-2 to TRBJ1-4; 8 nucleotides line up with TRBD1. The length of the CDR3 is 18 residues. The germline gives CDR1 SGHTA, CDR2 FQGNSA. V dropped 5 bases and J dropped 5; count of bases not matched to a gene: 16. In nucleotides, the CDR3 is TGTGCCAGCAGCACCTCCCTCATTCCAGGGGGCGCCAATGAAAAACTGTTTTTT. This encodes CASSTSLIPGGANEKLFF.

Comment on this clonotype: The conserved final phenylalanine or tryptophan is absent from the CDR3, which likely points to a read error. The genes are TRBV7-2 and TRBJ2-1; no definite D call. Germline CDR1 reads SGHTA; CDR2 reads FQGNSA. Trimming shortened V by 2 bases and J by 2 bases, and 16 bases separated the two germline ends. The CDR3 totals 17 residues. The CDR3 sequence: CASSLLGSGAAYNEQFL. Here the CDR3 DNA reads TGTGCCAGCAGCTTATTAGGTTCGGGCGCAGCCTACAATGAGCAGTTCTTA.

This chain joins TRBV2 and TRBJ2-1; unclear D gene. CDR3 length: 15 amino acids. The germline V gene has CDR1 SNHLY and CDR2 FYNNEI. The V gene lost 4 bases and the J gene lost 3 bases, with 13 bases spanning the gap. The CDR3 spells CASSVAQPSYNEQFF. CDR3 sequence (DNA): TGTGCCAGCAGTGTAGCCCAGCCGAGCTACAATGAGCAGTTCTTC.

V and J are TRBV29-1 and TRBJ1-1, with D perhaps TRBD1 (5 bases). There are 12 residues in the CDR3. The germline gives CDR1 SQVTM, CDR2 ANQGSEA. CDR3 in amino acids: CRGDLRDTEAFF. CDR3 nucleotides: TGCAGGGGGGACCTTCGGGACACTGAAGCTTTCTTT.

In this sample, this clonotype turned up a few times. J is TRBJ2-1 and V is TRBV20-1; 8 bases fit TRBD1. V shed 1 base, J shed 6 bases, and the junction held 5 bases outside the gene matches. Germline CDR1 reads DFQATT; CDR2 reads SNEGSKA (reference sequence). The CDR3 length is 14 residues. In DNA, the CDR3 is TGCAGTGCTAGAGGGACAGGGAGTCCCAATGAGCAGTTCTTC. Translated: CSARGTGSPNEQFF.

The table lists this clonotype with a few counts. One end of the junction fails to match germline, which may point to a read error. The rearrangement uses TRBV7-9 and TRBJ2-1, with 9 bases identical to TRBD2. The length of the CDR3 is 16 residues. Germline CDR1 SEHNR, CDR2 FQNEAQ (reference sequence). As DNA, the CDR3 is TGTGCCAGCAGCTTACGGGTAGCGGGGGACCGAGAGACCCAGTGCTTC. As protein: CASSLRVAGDRETQCF.

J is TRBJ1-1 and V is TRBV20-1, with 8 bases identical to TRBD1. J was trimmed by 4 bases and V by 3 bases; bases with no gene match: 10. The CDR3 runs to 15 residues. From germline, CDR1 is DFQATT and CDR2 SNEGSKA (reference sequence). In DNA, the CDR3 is TGCAGTGCTAGGGGCAGGGGGCATAAAGGCACTGAAGCTTTCTTT. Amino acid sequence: CSARGRGHKGTEAFF.